The following is a TCR beta chain sequence with its context. This specimen comes from a study of blood T cell repertoires in COVID-19. Measured with immunoSEQ multiplex PCR; TCRdb has only the in-frame clones, and not every one. The sample yields 130,000 or so clones, about 84% seen once. Per the germline V gene, CDR1 is LNHDA and CDR2 is SQIVND (reference sequence). The V and J ends lost 3 bases and 9 bases respectively, with 9 bases between them. There are 13 residues in the CDR3. The V gene is TRBV19, the J gene TRBJ1-6; possibly TRBD1 for D (5 bases). Specimen: peripheral blood. This TCR came from a woman in her fifties or sixties with acute or convalescent COVID-19. CDR3 residues: CASSIGGGSPLHF. In DNA, the CDR3 is TGTGCCAGTAGTATTGGGGGAGGTTCACCCCTCCACTTT.